The 8 T cell receptor beta chains listed next were all sequenced from one sample in a study of blood T cell repertoires in COVID-19. The method was immunoSEQ multiplex PCR; TCRdb's version includes in-frame clones alone and lacks a portion of them. The sample yields approximately 200,000 clones, about 86% seen once. The sequencing input was PBMCs or T cells enriched from blood (not recorded which). The receptors come from a man aged 35-49 years who had recovered from COVID-19.

This chain connects TRBV19 to TRBJ2-3; 7 bases are a match to TRBD1. Germline assignment: CDR1 LNHDA and CDR2 SQIVND (reference sequence). V was clipped by 8 bases and J by 2 bases; unmatched bases: 10. There are 15 residues in the CDR3. CDR3 sequence: CASSTPGTATDTQYF. CDR3 DNA: TGTGCCAGTTCCACACCTGGGACAGCCACAGATACGCAGTATTTT.

V gene TRBV4-1 combines with J gene TRBJ2-3; 7 bases line up with TRBD2. The CDR3 sequence is 15 residues long. With V trimmed by 1 base and J by 2 bases, 3 bases remained unmatched. From germline, CDR1 is MGHRA and CDR2 YSYEKL. The CDR3 DNA follows: TGCGCCAGCAGCCAAGGCGGGGGTAACACAGATACGCAGTATTTT. Its translation is CASSQGGGNTDTQYF.

This rearrangement joins TRBV15 to TRBJ2-3; D is perhaps TRBD1 (6 bases). The ends were cut back, 2 bases at V and 6 bases at J, with 12 bases in the middle. The CDR3 is made up of 14 amino acids. The germline gives CDR1 LNHNV, CDR2 YYDKDF (reference sequence). The CDR3 DNA reads as TGTGCCACCAGCAGACTACAGGGTGCGGATACGCAGTATTTT. Protein sequence: CATSRLQGADTQYF.

This clone was picked up a small number of times. The rearrangement uses TRBV7-2 and TRBJ2-2; no firm D call. This CDR3 contains 15 residues. CDR1 SGHTA and CDR2 FQGNSA come from the germline V gene. V shed 5 bases and J shed 1 base, with 11 bases lying between them. The CDR3 DNA reads TGTGCCAGCAGCGTAGAGCTGATGAACACCGGGGAGCTGTTTTTT. It encodes CASSVELMNTGELFF.

The chain employs TRBV6-1 and TRBJ1-6, with 7 bases identical to TRBD1. Per the germline V gene, CDR1 is MNHNS and CDR2 is SASEGT. The V segment lost 4 bases and the J segment 10 bases; nucleotides outside the gene matches: 16. CDR3 length equals 17 residues. The chain's CDR3 is CASSAGERQGWNSPLHF. As DNA, the CDR3 is TGTGCCAGCAGTGCAGGGGAAAGACAGGGATGGAACTCACCCCTCCACTTT.

This clone was detected once. The rearrangement links TRBV6-5 to TRBJ2-5; TRBD2 might be the D (6 bases). V was clipped by 1 base and J by 7 bases, with 16 bases between them. The CDR3 covers 15 residues. The germline V gene encodes CDR1 MNHEY and CDR2 SVGAGI. CDR3 nucleotides: TGTGCCAGCAGTTACTTTGGGACTGGACTCGTGACCCAGTACTTC. Its protein is CASSYFGTGLVTQYF.

The chain couples TRBV3-1 (or the pseudogene TRBV3-2) to TRBJ2-5; 10 bases agree with TRBD2. Germline trimming cut 0 bases from V and 4 bases from J; bases unmatched to any gene: 2. CDR1 and CDR2 (germline): LGHDT, YNNKEL (reference sequence). The CDR3 runs to 15 residues. CDR3 sequence reads: CASSQEGLARETQYF. CDR3 sequence (DNA): TGTGCCAGCAGCCAAGAGGGACTAGCGAGAGAGACCCAGTACTTC.

The rearrangement links TRBV23-1 to TRBJ1-2; 8 bases fit TRBD1. TRBV23-1 is classed as an ORF, of uncertain function. The CDR3 covers 14 residues. The V and J ends lost 0 bases and 12 bases, in that order; junction bases with no gene match: 9. CDR3 residues: CASSQSDRGKLNTF. The CDR3 DNA reads as TGCGCCAGCAGTCAATCAGACAGGGGCAAGCTCAACACCTTC.